These 10 T cell receptor beta chains were all obtained from the same sample, sequenced in a study of beta chain features in type 1 diabetes. Reverse transcription of all isolated RNA meant that expressed TCRB transcripts were sequenced. Method: immunoSEQ multiplex PCR; TCRdb's copy keeps in-frame clones and lacks some. The sample includes about 620,000 clones, about 14% of them seen just once. Sequenced input: naive CD4+ T cells from blood. All receptors derive from a man in his late teens or twenties in good health.

The CDR3 DNA reads as TGTGCCAGCAGCGTAGAGCCAGCGGTAAACACCGGGGAGCTGTTTTTT. Residues: CASSVEPAVNTGELFF. V is TRBV9 and J is TRBJ2-2, with D possibly TRBD2 on 5 matching bases. With 0 bases removed from V and 2 bases from J, the gap between germline ends came to 11 bases. CDR1 is SGDLS and CDR2 is YYNGEE in the germline V gene. The length of the CDR3 is 16 residues.

In this sample, this clone turned up a few times. J is TRBJ2-5 and V is TRBV2, with D perhaps matching TRBD2 (5 bases). Germline V gene lookup returns CDR1 SNHLY and CDR2 FYNNEI. The CDR3 is made up of 15 amino acids. V was clipped by 5 bases and J by 5 bases, with 18 bases between them. In DNA form, the CDR3 reads TGTGCCAGCAGTCGGGGATCGGCGGGTGGTGAGACCCAGTACTTC. It yields the protein CASSRGSAGGETQYF.

This clone occurred a few times. The chain couples TRBV6-5 to TRBJ2-7; possibly TRBD1 for D (6 bases). The V end lost 4 bases, the J end lost 3 bases, and 10 bases lay between the germline ends. CDR3 size: 13 residues. The germline CDR1 and CDR2 sequences are MNHEY and SVGAGI. CDR3 bases: TGTGCCAGCAGTTCCACAGGGATCTACGAGCAGTACTTC. Residues: CASSSTGIYEQYF.

This chain links TRBV28 with TRBJ2-1, with 8 bases matching TRBD2. Losses at the gene ends were 5 bases for V and 7 bases for J; bases not matched to a gene: 19. Per germline, CDR1 MDHEN and CDR2 SYDVKM. CDR3 length: 18 residues. The CDR3 nucleotides are TGTGCCAGCAGTAAAAGGGAGTGGGGGAATACTAGCGGTAATGAGCAGTTCTTC. Protein product: CASSKREWGNTSGNEQFF.

This clone was seen only a few times. This chain connects TRBV7-2 to TRBJ2-7; D ambiguous. V shed 3 bases and J shed 4 bases, with 13 bases lying between them. Germline lookup yields CDR1 SGHTA and CDR2 FQGNSA. This CDR3 region has 14 residues. CDR3 region: CASSFIAVGYEQYF. The CDR3 DNA reads as TGTGCCAGCAGCTTTATTGCGGTGGGGTACGAGCAGTACTTC.

The chain recombines TRBV7-8 with TRBJ2-6, with 8 bases aligning to TRBD2. The CDR3 contains 16 residues. Germline CDR1 is SGHVS and CDR2 is FQNEAQ. J lost 0 bases, V lost 6 bases, and 4 bases had no gene match. The CDR3 protein is CASSFSGGSGANVLTF. As DNA, the CDR3 is TGTGCCAGCAGTTTCAGCGGGGGCTCTGGGGCCAACGTCCTGACTTTC.

The gene calls are TRBV10-3 and TRBJ2-7; possibly TRBD2 for D (6 bases). The CDR3 has 14 residues. Looked up from germline, CDR1 is ENHRY and CDR2 is SYGVKD. The ends were cut back, 6 bases at V and 4 bases at J, with 16 bases in the middle. The CDR3, as DNA: TGTGCCATCAGGCGGGACGCGGTTGGATACGAGCAGTACTTC. Residues: CAIRRDAVGYEQYF.

This clone was counted between two and nine times. The chain links TRBV30 to TRBJ2-1; TRBD1 matches at 9 bases. The trim removed 4 bases at V and 7 bases at J, leaving 8 bases unmatched. CDR1 GTSNPN and CDR2 SVGIG come from the germline V gene (reference sequence). CDR3 length: 14 amino acids. The CDR3 coding sequence is TGTGCCTGGACAGTCGGGACAGGGTGGAATGAGCAGTTCTTC. It specifies CAWTVGTGWNEQFF.

V gene TRBV5-4 combines with J gene TRBJ2-7; no definite D call. Trimming shortened V by 4 bases and J by 2 bases, and 13 bases separated the two germline ends. Germline CDR1 reads SGHNT; CDR2 reads YYREEE (reference sequence). CDR3 length: 14 residues. The CDR3, as DNA: TGTGCCAGCAGCCCCACTGAGGCGGCCTACGAGCAGTACTTC. It codes for CASSPTEAAYEQYF.

The rearrangement uses TRBV29-1 and TRBJ2-5; D is perhaps TRBD1 (6 bases). The CDR3 extends over 11 amino acids. Germline V gene data show CDR1 as SQVTM and CDR2 as ANQGSEA. This chain's CDR3 is CRGTFQETQYF. The CDR3 DNA reads as TGCAGGGGGACATTTCAAGAGACCCAGTACTTC. The full variable domain, its missing parts supplied by reference TRBV29-1 and TRBJ2-5, is SAVISQKPSRDICQRGTSLTIQCQVDSQVTMMFWYRQQPGQSLTLIATANQGSEATYESGFVIDKFPISRPNLTFSTLTVSNMSPEDSSIYLCRGTFQETQYFGPGTRLLVL.